Below, 18 T cell receptor beta chains from the same sample are listed, as sequenced in a study of cytomegalovirus exposure and HLA in healthy donors. PCR involved 60 Vbeta and 13 Jbeta primers. TCRdb keeps only in-frame clones here, not all; method: immunoSEQ multiplex PCR. This table has roughly 190,000 clones, around 84% appearing once. Sequences were obtained from PBMCs. The origin of the receptors is a man aged 40-50 years in good health and CMV-seropositive.

This clone has only one observation. V is TRBV7-6 and J is TRBJ2-3; 10 bases align to TRBD2. This CDR3 has 16 residues. V lost 6 bases to trimming and J lost 4 bases; unmatched junction nucleotides: 10. CDR1 and CDR2 from the germline V gene are SGHVS and FNYEAQ. The CDR3 protein is CASRPSTSGVADTQYF. In DNA, the CDR3 is TGTGCCAGCAGGCCCTCAACTAGCGGGGTCGCAGATACGCAGTATTTT.

The V gene is TRBV19, the J gene TRBJ1-1; D gene uncertain. This CDR3 region has 14 residues. Trimming removed 6 bases from V and 1 base from J, with 12 bases in between. Per the germline V gene, CDR1 is LNHDA and CDR2 is SQIVND (reference sequence). This CDR3 is CASRGGRGNTEAFF. The DNA of the CDR3 is TGTGCCAGTAGAGGAGGTCGGGGGAACACTGAAGCTTTCTTT.

The chain carries TRBV7-2 and TRBJ2-7; no reliable D call. This CDR3 is 13 amino acids long. The V end lost 5 bases, the J end lost 7 bases, and 15 bases lay between the germline ends. Germline V lookup: CDR1 SGHTA, CDR2 FQGNSA. CDR3 bases: TGTGCCAGCAGCCCGACCCTAGTAACAGAGCAGTACTTC. Its translation is CASSPTLVTEQYF.

In this sample, this clone turned up once. CDR3 region: CAISEGTGEVYEQYF. DNA for the CDR3: TGTGCCATCAGTGAGGGGACAGGGGAAGTCTACGAGCAGTACTTC. The chain recombines TRBV10-3 with TRBJ2-7; 10 bases match TRBD1. The CDR3 is 15 amino acids. Germline-derived CDR1 and CDR2 are ENHRY and SYGVKD. J was trimmed by 3 bases and V by 2 bases; bases with no gene match: 4.

This rearrangement joins TRBV5-1 to TRBJ1-4; perhaps TRBD1 as D (5 bases). The CDR3 is 14 amino acids. Germline lookup yields CDR1 SGHRS and CDR2 YFSETQ. Between the trimmed V and J ends, which lost 0 bases and 4 bases, there was a span of 7 bases. The CDR3, as DNA: TGCGCCAGCAGCTTGGGACAGAGTAATGAAAAACTGTTTTTT. Its protein product is CASSLGQSNEKLFF.

The chain combines TRBV27 with TRBJ1-4; no firm D call. Germline lookup yields CDR1 MNHEY and CDR2 SMNVEV (reference sequence). The CDR3 is 16 amino acids. Trimming left V 2 bases short and J 1 base short, with 11 bases between. The CDR3 spells CASSLVSAGTNEKLFF. In nucleotides, the CDR3 is TGTGCCAGCAGTTTAGTCTCCGCGGGAACTAATGAAAAACTGTTTTTT.

The chain couples TRBV28 to TRBJ2-3, with 9 bases that match TRBD2. V was clipped by 3 bases and J by 2 bases; unmatched bases: 3. The CDR3 sequence is 15 residues long. Germline CDR1 and CDR2: MDHEN and SYDVKM. The chain's CDR3 is CASSLAGGSTDTQYF. For the CDR3, the DNA is TGTGCCAGCAGTTTGGCGGGAGGGTCCACAGATACGCAGTATTTT.

This chain joins TRBV5-8 and TRBJ1-2; the D gene is possibly TRBD1 (6 bases). V dropped 0 bases and J dropped 4 bases, with 10 bases sitting between them. CDR3 length: 14 amino acids. Germline-derived CDR1 and CDR2 are SGHTS and YDEGEE. CDR3 region: CASSLGQEGYGYTF. The CDR3 DNA follows: TGTGCCAGCAGCTTGGGACAGGAAGGCTATGGCTACACCTTC.

The chain carries TRBV5-4 and TRBJ1-4, with 8 bases aligning to TRBD1. Germline lookup yields CDR1 SGHNT and CDR2 YYREEE (reference sequence). The CDR3 extends over 19 amino acids. V trimming: 3 bases; J trimming: 0 bases; junction bases outside the gene matches: 13. The CDR3 loop reads CASSSMGGTGGATNEKLFF. As DNA, the CDR3 is TGTGCCAGCAGCTCTATGGGTGGAACAGGGGGAGCAACTAATGAAAAACTGTTTTTT.

The chain links TRBV5-1 to TRBJ2-5, with a tentative D call TRBD2 (5 bases). The ends were cut back, 1 base at V and 11 bases at J, with 18 bases in the middle. Germline V lookup: CDR1 SGHRS, CDR2 YFSETQ. This CDR3 is 14 amino acids long. CDR3 amino acids: CASSLRGDGREQYF. In nucleotides, the CDR3 is TGCGCCAGCAGCTTGCGGGGAGATGGAAGAGAGCAGTACTTC.

This clone has more than one count but fewer than ten. The chain links TRBV11-2 to TRBJ2-5, with D maybe TRBD2 (5 bases). The V gene's germline CDR1 is SGHAT and CDR2 FQNNGV. There are 16 residues in the CDR3. V lost 5 bases and J lost 2, with 18 bases in between. The CDR3 DNA reads as TGTGCCAGCAGCCCCATCCTAGCCGGACGTCAAGAGACCCAGTACTTC. Protein sequence: CASSPILAGRQETQYF.

V and J are TRBV5-4 and TRBJ1-5; D unresolved. The CDR3 length is 14 residues. V lost 0 bases to trimming and J lost 5 bases, with 9 bases between them. Germline V gene sequence: CDR1 SGHNT, CDR2 YYREEE (reference sequence). The CDR3: CASSLGVTDQPQHF. The DNA of the CDR3 is TGTGCCAGCAGCTTGGGGGTCACAGATCAGCCCCAGCATTTT.

This sequence joins TRBV25-1 and TRBJ1-1; possible D gene TRBD1, 6 bases. The germline V and J ends were trimmed by 6 bases and 6 bases, with 23 bases remaining between them. The germline V gene encodes CDR1 MGHDK and CDR2 SYGVNS. The CDR3 consists of 16 residues. The CDR3 sequence is CASRKQGRGGLAEAFF. CDR3 sequence (DNA): TGTGCCAGCAGAAAACAGGGAAGGGGGGGACTGGCTGAAGCTTTCTTT.

Here the CDR3 reads CASSPLGGSPYNEQFF. The CDR3 nucleotides read TGCGCCAGCAGCCCCCTCGGCGGGAGTCCCTACAATGAGCAGTTCTTC. V gene TRBV5-1 combines with J gene TRBJ2-1, with 7 bases identical to TRBD2. Germline V gives CDR1 SGHRS, CDR2 YFSETQ. After removal of 4 bases from V and 2 bases from J, the junction contained 9 bases not matched to a gene. The CDR3 is 16 residues long. The full variable domain, in which reference TRBV5-1 and TRBJ2-1 provide the parts outside the CDR3, is KAGVTQTPRYLIKTRGQQVTLSCSPISGHRSVSWYQQTPGQGLQFLFEYFSETQRNKGNFPGRFSGRQFSNSRSEMNVSTLELGDSALYLCASSPLGGSPYNEQFFGPGTRLTVL.

V and J are TRBV5-4 and TRBJ2-5; D is possibly TRBD2 (5 bases). Looked up from germline, CDR1 is SGHNT and CDR2 is YYREEE (reference sequence). CDR3 size: 12 residues. V lost 4 bases and J 5 bases, leaving 9 bases between the germline ends. DNA for the CDR3: TGTGCCAGCAGCCAGCCGGGGGAGACCCAGTACTTC. Translated, it gives CASSQPGETQYF.

As DNA, the CDR3 is TGTGCCAGCAGCTACAGACAGACCCTCTCCACTGAAGCTTTCTTT. Amino acid sequence: CASSYRQTLSTEAFF. The V call is TRBV7-9, the J call TRBJ1-1, with a weak D call TRBD1 (5 bases). Trimming cost V 4 bases and J 4 bases, with 16 bases left between them. Germline V gene data show CDR1 as SEHNR and CDR2 as FQNEAQ (reference sequence). The CDR3 contains 15 residues.

The J gene is TRBJ1-2, the V gene TRBV7-8; D possibly corresponds to TRBD1 (6 bases). The CDR3 consists of 15 residues. The germline V gene has CDR1 SGHVS and CDR2 FQNEAQ. V shed 5 bases and J shed 4 bases, with 17 bases lying between them. The CDR3 sequence is CASSARQDHSYGYTF. The CDR3 DNA follows: TGTGCCAGCAGCGCACGACAGGACCACTCCTATGGCTACACCTTC. The full variable domain, in which reference TRBV7-8 and TRBJ1-2 provide the parts outside the CDR3, is GAGVSQSPRYKVAKRGQDVALRCDPISGHVSLFWYQQALGQGPEFLTYFQNEAQLDKSGLPSDRFFAERPEGSVSTLKIQRTQQEDSAVYLCASSARQDHSYGYTFGSGTRLTVV.

This sequence joins TRBV27 and TRBJ2-4; D is uncertain. Germline V gene lookup returns CDR1 MNHEY and CDR2 SMNVEV (reference sequence). This CDR3 has 16 amino acids. Trimming removed 1 base from V and 1 base from J, with 11 bases in between. CDR3 protein: CASSLLSSSAKNIQYF. For the CDR3, the DNA is TGTGCCAGCAGTTTATTATCTTCGTCGGCCAAAAACATTCAGTACTTC.